This T cell receptor (beta chain) was documented in a study of identical twins. Study conclusions and caveats: Part of the zero-insertion signal could reflect confounding by invariant MAIT and iNKT cells. Insertions ran lower in abundant cord blood beta clonotypes, though not in memory repertoires. The study found weaker excess twin sharing in beta out-of-frame sequences.

This clonotype was seen at least ten times. Its target is unknown. Relative to the germline gene, one junction end is altered; a read error may explain this. Germline V lookup: CDR1 SGHRS, CDR2 YFSETQ. There are 14 residues in the CDR3. Healthy Caucasians, and only they, were the donors. TCRdb ran MiXCR on the 5' RACE reads and lists one entry per CDR3 protein. The sample consists of approximately 1.8 million distinct CDR3 sequences, roughly 35% of them appearing once. This TCR came from a newborn girl in good health. This chain uses TRBV5-1 with TRBJ2-1; tentatively, D is TRBD2 (7 bases). The sample was cord blood. In nucleotides, the CDR3 is TGTGCCAGCAGTTTGCGGGGGCTCTACAATGAGCAGTTCTTC. Residues: CASSLRGLYNEQFF.